The rows below give T cell receptor beta chains drawn from one sample of a study of T-cell reconstitution after alpha-beta-depleted transplantation in children. TCRdb called the PCR reads again in MiXCR, with one record for every CDR3 protein. The repertoire holds about 980,000 distinct CDR3 sequences, with under 30% as singletons. Sample: PBMCs, mostly from graft donor cells, taken 360 days after TCRalphabeta/CD19-depleted stem cell transplant. The receptors shown here come from a boy in the first two years of life who had a stem cell transplant for SCID, so the T cells may come from the graft donor. CDR3s include the opening cysteine and the closing phenylalanine or tryptophan. The D gene is left open where the match is weak. Only part of the rows carry a size: once, few, many, or a class if the clone is expanded.

-	TRBV18	-	TRBJ2-1	TGTGCCAGCTCACGGACGGCCCGGCGGAATTACAATGAGCAGTTCTTC	CASSRTARRNYNEQFF
-	TRBV4-2	-	TRBJ2-3	TGTGCCAGCAGCCTCCAGCTCGCGGATACGCAGTATTTT	CASSLQLADTQYF
-	TRBV5-1	-	TRBJ2-1	TGCGCCAGCAGCTTACAGGGTAGACAATTCTCCTACAATGAGCAGTTCTTC	CASSLQGRQFSYNEQFF
-	TRBV7-2	many	TRBJ2-1	TGTGCCAGCAGCTTAGAGAGTAGCTCCTACAATGAGCAGTTCTTC	CASSLESSSYNEQFF
-	TRBV9	-	TRBJ2-1	TGTGCCAGCAGCGTAGAGGGGGGACTTAACAATGAGCAGTTCTTC	CASSVEGGLNNEQFF
-	TRBV5-1	-	TRBJ1-2	TGCGCCAGCAGCCTGAGGGAAGGGGCCGGCGGCTACACCTTC	CASSLREGAGGYTF
TRBD2	TRBV7-3	few	TRBJ2-3	TGTGCCAGCAGCTTAAGGCGGTATCTAGCGGGGGGGCCCCAACCACAGGTTACGCAGTATTTT	CASSLRRYLAGGPQPQVTQYF
TRBD1	TRBV18	many	TRBJ2-7	TGTGCCAGCAGCCCAGACAGGGGGACCTACGAGCAGTACTTC	CASSPDRGTYEQYF
-	TRBV5-1	many	TRBJ2-2	TGCGCCAGCAGCCTTACGGGGTCCGGGGAGCTGTTTTTT	CASSLTGSGELFF
TRBD1	TRBV6-2/TRBV6-3	-	TRBJ2-7	TGTGCCAGCAGTTACTCGGGAGTAGGGACAGGTGGAAGCGAGCAGTACTTC	CASSYSGVGTGGSEQYF
-	TRBV28	-	TRBJ2-2	TGTGCCAGCAGTCCCTCTTCGCGATTAAACACCGGGGAGCTGTTTTTT	CASSPSSRLNTGELFF
-	TRBV27	many	TRBJ2-1	TGTGCCAGCAGTTTAGACCTGAACAATGAGCAGTTCTTC	CASSLDLNNEQFF
-	TRBV7-3	-	TRBJ2-1	TGTGCCAGCAGCCCGGGACGGATTAATGAGCAGTTCTTC	CASSPGRINEQFF
-	TRBV12-3/TRBV12-4	-	TRBJ2-1	TGTGCCAGCAGTTCCCAGTCTTACAATGAGCAGTTCTTC	CASSSQSYNEQFF
-	TRBV12-3/TRBV12-4	-	TRBJ1-1	TGTGCCAGCAGTTTAGCGCTTGGATGGAACACTGAAGCTTTCTTT	CASSLALGWNTEAFF
-	TRBV5-6	-	TRBJ2-7	TGTGCCAGCAGCTTGGATGGGGGAGTCTACGAGCAGTACTTC	CASSLDGGVYEQYF
TRBD1	TRBV28	-	TRBJ2-3	TGTGCCAGCAGTTTAGGCCACAGGGGCCAAGGCACAGATACGCAGTATTTT	CASSLGHRGQGTDTQYF
-	TRBV20-1	-	TRBJ1-1	TGCAGTGCTCCCAGGTGGGGGAGCACTGAAGCTTTCTTT	CSAPRWGSTEAFF
TRBD1	TRBV20-1	-	TRBJ2-5	TGCAGTGCTAGACGGACAGGAACGGGGACCCAGTACTTC	CSARRTGTGTQYF
-	TRBV18	-	TRBJ2-1	TGTGCCAGCTCACCACCCTTTAGGCATGAGCAGTTCTTC	CASSPPFRHEQFF
TRBD1	TRBV4-2	-	TRBJ2-3	TGTGCCAGCAGCATTTGGACAGGGGTCAAAGATACGCAGTATTTT	CASSIWTGVKDTQYF
TRBD1	TRBV6-1	-	TRBJ1-1	TGTGCCAGCAGGGAACAGGGGAGAGCATCTGAAGCTTTCTTT	CASREQGRASEAFF
-	TRBV7-9	-	TRBJ2-7	TGTGCCTGTTTGACCAGGGGTTCCGAGCAGTACTTC	CACLTRGSEQYF
-	TRBV29-1	-	TRBJ1-1	TGCAGCGTTGAGACTGAAGCTTTCTTT	CSVETEAFF
-	TRBV5-1	-	TRBJ2-2	TGCGCCAGCAGCCCCAGGACCGGGGCCGCGAACACCGGGGAGCTGTTTTTT	CASSPRTGAANTGELFF
-	TRBV5-1	few	TRBJ2-1	TGCGCCAGCAGCTTGGACGGAGGGCCCCTCTACAATGAGCAGTTCTTC	CASSLDGGPLYNEQFF
TRBD2	TRBV15	few	TRBJ2-2	TGTGCCACCAGCCGAGGGACTATCGGGGAGCTGTTTTTT	CATSRGTIGELFF
-	TRBV29-1	-	TRBJ2-1	TGCAGCGTTGAACCGGACACGAACTACAATGAGCAGTTCTTC	CSVEPDTNYNEQFF
TRBD2	TRBV12-3/TRBV12-4	few	TRBJ2-5	TGTGCCAGCAGTCCCTCGGGTCTAGCGGGAAATAAAGAGACCCAGTACTTC	CASSPSGLAGNKETQYF
-	TRBV12-3/TRBV12-4	-	TRBJ1-2	TGTGCCAGCAGTTTCCTCCGGGACAAGGTTAACTATGGCTACACCTTC	CASSFLRDKVNYGYTF
TRBD2	TRBV12-3/TRBV12-4	few	TRBJ2-1	TGTGCCAGCAGTTTTGAGGCTAGCGGGGGGGCTGAGAAGTTCTTC	CASSFEASGGAEKFF
TRBD1	TRBV19	-	TRBJ1-2	TGTGCCAGTGGAGGCAGGGGGCTCTCTGGCTACACCTTC	CASGGRGLSGYTF
-	TRBV13	few	TRBJ2-3	TGTGCCAGCAGCCGGACCACCGGGGGGCGCACAGATACGCAGTATTTT	CASSRTTGGRTDTQYF
-	TRBV5-1	few	TRBJ2-1	TGCGCCAGCAGCTTGGCGGAGTTCCATGAGCAGTTCTTC	CASSLAEFHEQFF
-	TRBV2	few	TRBJ2-7	TGTGCCAGCAGTGAAGCGCCCAGGGGGGGCCACGAGCAGTACTTC	CASSEAPRGGHEQYF
TRBD2	TRBV4-2	few	TRBJ2-1	TGTGCCAGCAGCCAAGATGGGGCTAGCGGGGGCTACAATGAGCAGTTCTTC	CASSQDGASGGYNEQFF
TRBD1	TRBV5-1	-	TRBJ2-7	TGCGCCAGCAGCCTCCGGGACAGGGGGGCCTACGAGCAGTACTTC	CASSLRDRGAYEQYF
TRBD1	TRBV12-3/TRBV12-4	few	TRBJ2-1	TGTGCCAGCAGTTCCCCAACCACAGGGGCCCTCAATGAGCAGTTCTTC	CASSSPTTGALNEQFF
-	TRBV20-1	few	TRBJ2-7	TGCAGTGCTCGGAGGACAATCCCCTACGAGCAGTACTTC	CSARRTIPYEQYF